This T cell receptor beta chain was sequenced for a study of blood T cell repertoires in COVID-19. Profiling relied on immunoSEQ multiplex PCR, and the TCRdb table lists in-frame clones only, not all of them. The sample lists around 29,000 clones, under 85% seen once, with 7.5% to 8% in the top ten. Germline CDR1 reads SGHTA; CDR2 reads FQGNSA. V shed 5 bases and J 5 bases; nucleotides not matched to a gene: 11. This CDR3 has 16 amino acids. The chain combines TRBV7-2 with TRBJ2-5; 10 bases line up with TRBD2. Sequencing input: peripheral blood. The clonotype comes from a woman aged 70 to 79 with active or convalescent COVID-19. The CDR3 DNA sequence: TGTGCCAGCAGCGGACGGACGACTAGCGGGTCTGAGACCCAGTACTTC. Translating it yields CASSGRTTSGSETQYF.